The rows below give T cell receptor beta chains drawn from one sample of a study of blood T cells in healthy people across ages. TCRdb independently ran MiXCR on the 5' RACE reads; one entry per CDR3 protein. The sample consists of 650,000 or so distinct CDR3 sequences, approximately 52% of them appearing once. The sample consisted of blood. The receptors here all came from a woman older than 75 in good health. The CDR3 runs from the conserved cysteine through the conserved F or W. The D gene is left open where the match is weak. Clone size is given for some rows only: seen once, a few or many times, or a class if the clone is expanded.

abundance	d_gene	v_gene	j_gene	CDR3nt	CDR3aa
-	-	TRBV7-2	TRBJ1-5	TGTGCCAGCAGCTTAATGATGGGTCAGCCCCAGCATTTT	CASSLMMGQPQHF
-	-	TRBV2	TRBJ1-2	TGTGCCAGCATTGAGCCTTCCGGGGACACCGCTAACTATGGCTACACCTTC	CASIEPSGDTANYGYTF
-	TRBD2	TRBV7-2	TRBJ2-4	TGTGCCAGCAGCTCGGGACTAGCGGTAAACATTCAGTACTTC	CASSSGLAVNIQYF
few	-	TRBV4-1	TRBJ1-3	TGCGCCAGCAGCCAAGATCGACAGGCGACTTCAGGAAACACCATATATTTT	CASSQDRQATSGNTIYF
-	-	TRBV7-9	TRBJ2-5	TGTGCCAGCAGCAAGGGTATTGAAGAGACCCAGTACTTC	CASSKGIEETQYF
many	TRBD2	TRBV10-3	TRBJ2-1	TGTGCCATCAGTGATTTCGGACTAGCGGGACGCTCCTACAATGAGCAGTTCTTC	CAISDFGLAGRSYNEQFF
few	-	TRBV24-1	TRBJ2-1	TGTGCCACCAGTGATTTTAGAGGCTGGGATGAGCAGTTCTTC	CATSDFRGWDEQFF
-	TRBD2	TRBV14	TRBJ2-1	TGTGCCAGCAGCCAATCTAGTCTAGCGGAGTGGGAGCAGTTCTTC	CASSQSSLAEWEQFF
few	-	TRBV20-1	TRBJ2-2	TGCAGTGCTAGAGATGCCGGGAAGGGGCCCGCGAACACCGGGGAGCTGTTTTTT	CSARDAGKGPANTGELFF
many	TRBD2	TRBV20-1	TRBJ2-3	TGCAGTGCTAGCGGGACTAGCGGGAGAGCAGATACGCAGTATTTT	CSASGTSGRADTQYF
-	-	TRBV4-2	TRBJ2-6	TGTGCCAGCAGCCAACCTCAAGCTGTGGGACATCTGAACGTCCTGACTTTC	CASSQPQAVGHLNVLTF
-	-	TRBV6-4	TRBJ2-7	TGTGCCAGCTCTAAAGCGGACTCCTACGAGCAGTACTTC	CASSKADSYEQYF
-	-	TRBV7-8	TRBJ1-4	TGTGCCAGCACCCGGGGGAGGGCGAGAGGAGAAAAACTGTTTTTT	CASTRGRARGEKLFF
-	TRBD1	TRBV28	TRBJ1-2	TGTGCCAGCACCCAACAGGGGAGGGCTAACTATGGCTACACCTTC	CASTQQGRANYGYTF
many	TRBD1	TRBV29-1	TRBJ1-2	TGCAGCGTTGAAGAGGGGACAGTCTATGGCTACACCTTC	CSVEEGTVYGYTF
-	-	TRBV27	TRBJ1-1	TGTGCCAGCAGTTTTGGGGGCGTAAACACTGAAGCTTTCTTT	CASSFGGVNTEAFF
-	-	TRBV6-6	TRBJ2-7	TGTGCCAGCAGTTACACGGCAGGCCCCGACTACGAGCAGTACTTC	CASSYTAGPDYEQYF
-	-	TRBV21-1	TRBJ2-3	TGTGCCAGCAGCACCATCGGCAGTTTTAATGATACGCAGTATTTT	CASSTIGSFNDTQYF